The source of this TCR beta chain is a study of CD4+ T cells in melanoma. The study, taken as a whole, reports: Diverse differentiation states were reported for melanoma neoantigen-specific CD4+ T cells.

As for this clone: Its antigen is not identified.

Libraries were prepared by immunoSEQ multiplex PCR; TCRdb keeps only in-frame clonotypes and omits some of them. The sample has about 4,800 clones; approximately 61% are singletons. The CDR3 is 10 amino acids. The junction had 2 bases not matched to a gene; V was cut back by 5 bases and J by 14 bases. CDR1 is SGHTA and CDR2 is FQGNSA in the germline V gene. The chain combines TRBV7-2 with TRBJ2-1, with TRBD1 identical over 8 bases. The material sequenced was cells from a culture (not recorded whether cultured in vitro). The sequence was obtained from a human donor with melanoma. CDR3 sequence reads: CASSGTGKFF. DNA for the CDR3: TGTGCCAGCAGCGGGACAGGAAAGTTCTTC.